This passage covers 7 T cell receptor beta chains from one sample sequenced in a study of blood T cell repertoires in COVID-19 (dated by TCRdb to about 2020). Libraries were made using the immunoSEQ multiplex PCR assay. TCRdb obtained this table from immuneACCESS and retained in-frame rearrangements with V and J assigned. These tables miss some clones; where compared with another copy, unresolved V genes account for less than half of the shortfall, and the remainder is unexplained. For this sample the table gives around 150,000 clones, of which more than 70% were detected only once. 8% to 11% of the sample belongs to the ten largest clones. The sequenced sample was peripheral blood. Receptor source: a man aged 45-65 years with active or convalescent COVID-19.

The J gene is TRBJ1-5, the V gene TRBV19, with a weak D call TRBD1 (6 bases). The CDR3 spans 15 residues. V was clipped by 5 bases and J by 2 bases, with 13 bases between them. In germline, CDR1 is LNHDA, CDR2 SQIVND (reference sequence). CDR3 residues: CASSRTGTGNQPQHF. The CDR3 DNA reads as TGTGCCAGTAGTCGAACAGGGACGGGCAATCAGCCCCAGCATTTT.

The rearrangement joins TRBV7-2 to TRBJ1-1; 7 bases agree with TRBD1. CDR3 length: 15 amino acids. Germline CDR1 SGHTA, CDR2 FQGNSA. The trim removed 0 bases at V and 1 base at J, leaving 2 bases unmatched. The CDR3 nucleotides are TGTGCCAGCAGCTTAGCCGGGACAGAGAACACTGAAGCTTTCTTT. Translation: CASSLAGTENTEAFF.

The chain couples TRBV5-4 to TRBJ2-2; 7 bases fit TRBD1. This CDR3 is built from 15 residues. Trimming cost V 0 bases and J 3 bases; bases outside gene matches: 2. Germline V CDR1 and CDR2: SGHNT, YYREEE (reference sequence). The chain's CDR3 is CASSLDRGYTGELFF. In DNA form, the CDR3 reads TGTGCCAGCAGCTTGGACAGGGGTTACACCGGGGAGCTGTTTTTT.

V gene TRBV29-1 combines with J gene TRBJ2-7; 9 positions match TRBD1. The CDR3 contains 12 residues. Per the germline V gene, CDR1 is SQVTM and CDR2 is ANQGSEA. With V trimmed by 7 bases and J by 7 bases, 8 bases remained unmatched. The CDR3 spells CSGGQGLEEQYF. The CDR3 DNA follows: TGCAGCGGGGGACAGGGCCTCGAGGAGCAGTACTTC.

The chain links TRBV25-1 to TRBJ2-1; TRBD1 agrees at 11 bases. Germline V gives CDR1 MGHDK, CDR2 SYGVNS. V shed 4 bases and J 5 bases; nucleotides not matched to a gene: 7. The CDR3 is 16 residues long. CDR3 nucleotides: TGTGCCAGCAGTGCTCCCGGGACAGGGGGAAACAATGAGCAGTTCTTC. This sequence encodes CASSAPGTGGNNEQFF.

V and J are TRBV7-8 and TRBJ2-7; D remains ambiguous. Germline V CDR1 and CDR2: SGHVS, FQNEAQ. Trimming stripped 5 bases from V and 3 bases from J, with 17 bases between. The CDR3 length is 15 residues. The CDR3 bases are TGTGCCAGCAGCCCTACCGGGTCCTCAAGCTACGAGCAGTACTTC. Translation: CASSPTGSSSYEQYF. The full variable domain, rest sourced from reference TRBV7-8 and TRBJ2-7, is GAGVSQSPRYKVAKRGQDVALRCDPISGHVSLFWYQQALGQGPEFLTYFQNEAQLDKSGLPSDRFFAERPEGSVSTLKIQRTQQEDSAVYLCASSPTGSSSYEQYFGPGTRLTVT.

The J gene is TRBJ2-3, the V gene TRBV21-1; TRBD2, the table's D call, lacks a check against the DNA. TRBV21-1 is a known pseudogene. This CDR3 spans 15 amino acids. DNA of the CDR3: TGTGCCAGCTCCTCTAGGGGCGGGAGTACAGATACGCAGTATTTT. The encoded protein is CASSSRGGSTDTQYF.